These 32 T cell receptor beta chains came from one sample sequenced in a study of PD-1 blockade in classical Hodgkin lymphoma. All the patients suffered relapse after autologous stem cell transplantation, and brentuximab vedotin exposure differed. TCRdb's copy holds only in-frame clones and misses some; the assay was immunoSEQ multiplex PCR. Found here are roughly 140,000 clones, around four fifths of them singletons; the top ten hold about 9.2%. The sequencing used peripheral blood mononuclear cells (PBMCs), collected before the second cycle of nivolumab. The receptors originated from a human donor with classical Hodgkin lymphoma.

The chain links TRBV28 to TRBJ2-7; D might be TRBD2 (8 bases). Germline V gene lookup returns CDR1 MDHEN and CDR2 SYDVKM. The V end lost 8 bases, the J end lost 7 bases, and 15 bases lay between the germline ends. CDR3 length equals 12 residues. CDR3 nucleotides: TGTGCCAGCCAGCGGGAGACAGGGGAGCAGTACTTC. Its protein is CASQRETGEQYF.

The table lists this clone with a count of one. V and J are TRBV25-1 and TRBJ2-5; D not resolved. Germline CDR1 is MGHDK and CDR2 is SYGVNS. This CDR3 spans 15 amino acids. Between the trimmed V and J ends, which lost 1 base and 5 bases, there was a span of 14 bases. CDR3 amino acids: CASSEFLLVRETQYF. The CDR3 DNA is TGTGCCAGCAGTGAATTTCTTTTGGTCAGGGAGACCCAGTACTTC. The whole variable domain, remainder taken from reference TRBV25-1 and TRBJ2-5, is EADIYQTPRYLVIGTGKKITLECSQTMGHDKMYWYQQDPGMELHLIHYSYGVNSTEKGDLSSESTVSRIRTEHFPLTLESARPSHTSQYLCASSEFLLVRETQYFGPGTRLLVL.

The gene calls are TRBV7-9 and TRBJ2-3; D unresolved. This CDR3 region has 12 residues. V lost 3 bases, J lost 2 bases, and 3 bases lay in between. CDR1 is SEHNR and CDR2 is FQNEAQ in the germline V gene (reference sequence). The CDR3 reads CASSLFTDTQYF. The CDR3, as DNA: TGTGCCAGCAGCTTGTTCACAGATACGCAGTATTTT.

The chain couples TRBV6-6 to TRBJ1-2, with 7 bases fitting TRBD1. CDR1 and CDR2 from the germline V gene are MNHNY and SVGAGI (reference sequence). The junction had 7 bases not matched to a gene; V was cut back by 6 bases and J by 3 bases. This CDR3 has 14 residues. CDR3 DNA sequence: TGTGCCAGCAGCAGCCGGGACAGATACTATGGCTACACCTTC. This sequence encodes CASSSRDRYYGYTF.

This clone was counted a few times. One end of the junction varies from germline; a read error may be responsible. The CDR3 coding sequence is TGTGCCTGGAGTGTACGGCACCTCGACAGGGTAGAACACCGGGGAGCTGTTTTT. Protein product: CAWSVRHLDRVEHRGAVF. The chain combines TRBV30 with TRBJ2-2; 7 nucleotides match TRBD1. Germline V CDR1 and CDR2: GTSNPN, SVGIG (reference sequence). This CDR3 comprises 18 residues.

The sample holds a few counts of this clone. The J gene is TRBJ2-2, the V gene TRBV27, with 7 nucleotides matching TRBD1. The CDR3 totals 14 residues. J gave up 1 base and V 9 bases, and 5 bases lay outside the gene matches. CDR1 MNHEY and CDR2 SMNVEV come from the germline V gene (reference sequence). The CDR3 sequence: CARTGTENTGELFF. The CDR3 DNA is TGTGCCAGGACCGGGACAGAGAACACCGGGGAGCTGTTTTTT.

Notes on this clone: The same CDR3 arises from other DNA sequences in this sample as well. The chain employs TRBV27 and TRBJ2-7; 8 bases align to TRBD1. The V and J ends lost 3 bases and 6 bases, in that order; junction bases with no gene match: 19. The CDR3 consists of 18 residues. The germline gives CDR1 MNHEY, CDR2 SMNVEV (reference sequence). DNA of the CDR3: TGTGCCAGCAGTTTCTCTGGACAGGGAACTTTTGCCCCCTTCGAGCAGTACTTC. Its translation is CASSFSGQGTFAPFEQYF.

The rearrangement uses TRBV27 and TRBJ2-3, with a weak D call TRBD2 (6 bases). The CDR3 is made up of 15 amino acids. Trimming left V 2 bases short and J 6 bases short, with 15 bases between. Germline V gives CDR1 MNHEY, CDR2 SMNVEV (reference sequence). The CDR3 bases are TGTGCCAGCAGTTTAGCGGGCGGGGCCCCGGATACGCAGTATTTT. Encoded protein: CASSLAGGAPDTQYF.

J is TRBJ2-6 and V is TRBV7-3; possible D gene TRBD2, 6 bases. Germline-derived CDR1 and CDR2 are SGHTA and FQGTGA. V was pared by 5 bases and J by 0 bases, with 14 bases between. This CDR3 is built from 17 residues. CDR3: CASSPRDWSSGANVLTF. CDR3 coding DNA: TGTGCCAGCAGCCCCCGGGACTGGAGCTCTGGGGCCAACGTCCTGACTTTC. Drawing the rest from reference TRBV7-3 and TRBJ2-6, the complete variable domain is GAGVSQTPSNKVTEKGKYVELRCDPISGHTALYWYRQSLGQGPEFLIYFQGTGAADDSGLPNDRFFAVRPEGSVSTLKIQRTERGDSAVYLCASSPRDWSSGANVLTFGAGSRLTVL.

The count of this clone is one. This sequence joins TRBV28 and TRBJ2-3, with D hard to call. Trimming removed 7 bases at V and 7 bases at J, with 15 bases between. This CDR3 region has 13 residues. Germline CDR1 is MDHEN and CDR2 is SYDVKM. This CDR3 reads CASTNPPGYTQYF. In DNA form, the CDR3 reads TGTGCCAGCACCAACCCCCCCGGATATACGCAGTATTTT.

The chain combines TRBV19 with TRBJ2-7; unclear D gene. Looked up from germline, CDR1 is LNHDA and CDR2 is SQIVND (reference sequence). V was shortened by 3 bases and J by 0 bases, with 9 bases between the two germline ends. The CDR3 runs to 14 residues. Here the CDR3 reads CASSMNPFSYEQYF. The CDR3 region has the DNA TGTGCCAGTAGTATGAACCCCTTCTCCTACGAGCAGTACTTC.

The rearrangement joins TRBV19 to TRBJ1-3; D perhaps matches TRBD1 (6 bases). The CDR3 contains 16 residues. In germline, CDR1 is LNHDA, CDR2 SQIVND (reference sequence). Trimming shortened V by 5 bases and J by 0 bases, and 14 bases separated the two germline ends. As DNA, the CDR3 is TGTGCCAGTAGTCTCGGACAGCCTAACTCTGGAAACACCATATATTTT. Amino acid sequence: CASSLGQPNSGNTIYF. Together with reference TRBV19 and TRBJ1-3, the CDR3 gives the full variable domain: DGGITQSPKYLFRKEGQNVTLSCEQNLNHDAMYWYRQDPGQGLRLIYYSQIVNDFQKGDIAEGYSVSREKKESFPLTVTSAQKNPTAFYLCASSLGQPNSGNTIYFGEGSWLTVV.

This chain connects TRBV7-9 to TRBJ2-3; D might be TRBD1 (5 bases). CDR1 and CDR2 from the germline V gene are SEHNR and FQNEAQ (reference sequence). Trimming took 1 base from V and 2 from J, leaving 10 bases between them. The CDR3 length is 15 residues. The DNA for the CDR3 is TGTGCCAGCAGCTTAGGGGGCCAGAACACAGATACGCAGTATTTT. Protein product: CASSLGGQNTDTQYF.

This clone was detected only once. The gene calls are TRBV5-4 and TRBJ1-3, with 8 bases identical to TRBD1. Looked up from germline, CDR1 is SGHNT and CDR2 is YYREEE (reference sequence). The CDR3 has 16 residues. V gave up 4 bases and J gave up 1 base; unmatched junction bases: 7. The CDR3 here is CASSGRRDRSGNTIYF. CDR3 sequence (DNA): TGTGCCAGCAGCGGACGCCGGGACAGGTCTGGAAACACCATATATTTT.

The CDR3 spells CASSATSGRANEQFF. The CDR3 coding sequence is TGTGCCAGCAGCGCGACTAGCGGGAGGGCGAATGAGCAGTTCTTC. V is TRBV9 and J is TRBJ2-1; 14 nucleotides line up with TRBD2. The V segment lost 3 bases and the J segment 7 bases; nucleotides outside the gene matches: 3. Per the germline V gene, CDR1 is SGDLS and CDR2 is YYNGEE. The CDR3 contains 15 residues.

The V call is TRBV5-1, the J call TRBJ2-6; no definite D call. From germline, CDR1 is SGHRS and CDR2 YFSETQ. V lost 3 bases and J lost 2, with 3 bases in between. CDR3 length equals 13 residues. CDR3 region: CASSSPGANVLTF. The CDR3 DNA follows: TGCGCCAGCAGCTCCCCTGGGGCCAACGTCCTGACTTTC.

This chain links TRBV10-3 with TRBJ2-7, with D maybe TRBD1 (6 bases). Trimming removed 2 bases at V and 3 bases at J, with 26 bases between. Germline CDR1 and CDR2: ENHRY and SYGVKD. This CDR3 comprises 19 residues. This chain's CDR3 is CAISEPNYKTGTRDYEQYF. The CDR3 DNA follows: TGTGCCATCAGTGAGCCCAATTACAAAACCGGGACAAGGGACTACGAGCAGTACTTC.

V is TRBV6-5 and J is TRBJ2-7; 8 nucleotides match TRBD1. Per the germline V gene, CDR1 is MNHEY and CDR2 is SVGAGI. The ends lost 5 bases at V and 6 bases at J; junction bases unmatched: 9. CDR3 length equals 14 residues. As DNA, the CDR3 is TGTGCCAGCAGTAAGTGGACAGGGCCATCCGAGCAGTACTTC. It is translated as CASSKWTGPSEQYF.

The chain combines TRBV10-3 with TRBJ2-3; 8 nucleotides agree with TRBD1. Trimming took 4 bases from V and 5 from J; bases not matched to a gene: 8. Germline V gene sequence: CDR1 ENHRY, CDR2 SYGVKD. The CDR3 consists of 15 residues. The CDR3 nucleotides read TGTGCCATCAGTGTCGGGGCAGGGGGCGAAGATACGCAGTATTTT. Its protein is CAISVGAGGEDTQYF.

This clone was recorded only once. V is TRBV7-9 and J is TRBJ2-3, with 9 bases lining up with TRBD2. The ends lost 5 bases at V and 5 bases at J; junction bases unmatched: 11. The CDR3 covers 16 residues. Germline assignment: CDR1 SEHNR and CDR2 FQNEAQ (reference sequence). The CDR3 sequence: CASSTLAGGPKDTQYF. DNA for the CDR3: TGTGCCAGCAGCACTCTTGCGGGGGGGCCGAAAGATACGCAGTATTTT.

This clone was counted only a few times. The V gene is TRBV6-1, the J gene TRBJ2-7; no definite D call. CDR3 length equals 12 residues. The V and J ends lost 2 bases and 3 bases respectively, with 5 bases between them. CDR1 is MNHNS, CDR2 SASEGT, per germline. The DNA of the CDR3 is TGTGCCAGCAGTGAATTAGGCTACGAGCAGTACTTC. Translation gives CASSELGYEQYF.

The rearrangement links TRBV7-9 to TRBJ2-2, with TRBD2 matching over 8 bases. The length of the CDR3 is 16 residues. Per the germline V gene, CDR1 is SEHNR and CDR2 is FQNEAQ (reference sequence). Germline trimming cut 5 bases from V and 3 bases from J; bases unmatched to any gene: 8. The CDR3 bases are TGTGCCAGCAGCCGAACATTAGCGGGGCACACCGGGGAGCTGTTTTTT. Translated: CASSRTLAGHTGELFF.

The chain has TRBV10-3 and TRBJ2-3; 7 positions agree with TRBD1. The CDR3 spans 14 residues. Germline values: CDR1 ENHRY, CDR2 SYGVKD. The V and J ends lost 3 bases and 6 bases, in that order; junction bases with no gene match: 6. DNA of the CDR3: TGTGCCATCAGTGAAGACAGGGCCTCGGATACGCAGTATTTT. It codes for CAISEDRASDTQYF.

The V gene is TRBV7-2, the J gene TRBJ2-1, with D possibly TRBD2 on 7 matching bases. Germline CDR1 reads SGHTA; CDR2 reads FQGNSA. Trimming left V 0 bases short and J 4 bases short, with 10 bases between. The CDR3 has 15 amino acids. For the CDR3, the DNA is TGTGCCAGCAGCTTAGCGGCGGGGGCTTACAATGAGCAGTTCTTC. This codes for CASSLAAGAYNEQFF.

This clone was counted a single time. The gene calls are TRBV7-2 and TRBJ2-1, with 8 bases that match TRBD1. From germline, CDR1 is SGHTA and CDR2 FQGNSA. There are 14 residues in the CDR3. Trimming took 5 bases from V and 7 from J; bases not matched to a gene: 7. The CDR3: CASSRGQGSNEQFF. The CDR3 DNA follows: TGTGCCAGCAGCCGAGGACAGGGCTCAAATGAGCAGTTCTTC.

Only one count was recorded for this clone. The chain carries TRBV11-2 and TRBJ2-7; 11 nucleotides line up with TRBD2. The V and J ends lost 3 bases and 4 bases, in that order; junction bases with no gene match: 2. Looked up from germline, CDR1 is SGHAT and CDR2 is FQNNGV. The CDR3 is 14 residues long. CDR3 sequence: CASSFTSGSYEQYF. DNA for the CDR3: TGTGCCAGCAGCTTCACTAGCGGGAGTTACGAGCAGTACTTC. Full variable domain (outside the CDR3, taken from reference TRBV11-2 and TRBJ2-7): EAGVAQSPRYKIIEKRQSVAFWCNPISGHATLYWYQQILGQGPKLLIQFQNNGVVDDSQLPKDRFSAERLKGVDSTLKIQPAKLEDSAVYLCASSFTSGSYEQYFGPGTRLTVT.

V is TRBV6-5 and J is TRBJ1-2; tentative D call: TRBD1 (5 bases). Germline V gives CDR1 MNHEY, CDR2 SVGAGI. The CDR3 length is 13 residues. Trimming pared 6 bases from V and 2 bases from J, leaving 10 bases between. The CDR3 region is CASSLTENYGYTF. The CDR3 DNA follows: TGTGCCAGCAGCTTGACAGAAAACTATGGCTACACCTTC.

The rearrangement joins TRBV19 to TRBJ2-1, with D uncertain. The CDR3 has 15 amino acids. V was cut by 3 bases and J by 4 bases, with 13 bases left in between. Per the germline V gene, CDR1 is LNHDA and CDR2 is SQIVND (reference sequence). The chain's CDR3 is CASSMIGQGYNEQFF. In DNA, the CDR3 is TGTGCCAGTAGTATGATTGGTCAAGGTTACAATGAGCAGTTCTTC. Using reference TRBV19 and TRBJ2-1 for the parts outside the CDR3, the full variable domain is DGGITQSPKYLFRKEGQNVTLSCEQNLNHDAMYWYRQDPGQGLRLIYYSQIVNDFQKGDIAEGYSVSREKKESFPLTVTSAQKNPTAFYLCASSMIGQGYNEQFFGPGTRLTVL.

The table lists this clone with a count of one. This sequence joins TRBV7-3 and TRBJ1-3; perhaps TRBD1 as D (5 bases). CDR1 and CDR2 (germline): SGHTA, FQGTGA. The CDR3 is made up of 15 amino acids. The V end was cut by 2 bases, the J end by 0 bases, with 8 bases between. The CDR3 sequence: CASSLLGHSGNTIYF. The CDR3 region has the DNA TGTGCCAGCAGCTTACTAGGACACTCTGGAAACACCATATATTTT.

CDR3 residues: CAISEDWDTQYF. CDR3 in DNA: TGTGCCATCAGTGAGGACTGGGATACGCAGTATTTT. The J gene is TRBJ2-3, the V gene TRBV10-3; D uncertain. Trimming took off 2 bases at V and 6 bases at J, with 6 bases between the two ends. This CDR3 spans 12 amino acids. The germline V gene has CDR1 ENHRY and CDR2 SYGVKD.

The chain has TRBV5-1 and TRBJ1-2; 7 bases align to TRBD1. After removal of 0 bases from V and 3 bases from J, the junction contained 2 bases not matched to a gene. This CDR3 is 14 amino acids long. CDR1 and CDR2 from the germline V gene are SGHRS and YFSETQ. The CDR3 DNA reads TGCGCCAGCAGCTTGGGAACAGGGGACTATGGCTACACCTTC. It specifies CASSLGTGDYGYTF.

This sequence joins TRBV19 and TRBJ2-2; 9 bases map to TRBD1. Germline CDR1 is LNHDA and CDR2 is SQIVND (reference sequence). J gave up 4 bases and V 0 bases, and 6 bases lay outside the gene matches. This CDR3 region has 17 residues. CDR3 protein: CASSIEDRGSITGELFF. CDR3 sequence (DNA): TGTGCCAGTAGTATAGAGGACAGGGGTTCGATCACCGGGGAGCTGTTTTTT.